These T cell receptor beta chains were read from a single sample in a study of post-analysis software for immune sequencing data. MiXCR was run by TCRdb on the PCR reads, yielding one entry per CDR3 protein. This table has 150,000 to 200,000 distinct CDR3 sequences, around 30% appearing once. Sequenced sample: blood. All receptors come from a girl aged 5 to 17 with multiple sclerosis. The CDR3 runs from the conserved cysteine through the conserved F or W. Fields, in order: CDR3 length, V gene, CDR3 protein.

>15|TRBV7-9
CASSLAGTRGDTQYF
>16|TRBV20-1
CSARASSGRSTDTQYF
>14|TRBV6-5
CASSYGQGGDEAFF
>16|TRBV6-5
CASSYSDGRGGSPPHF
>16|TRBV9
CASSVGEAGSYNEQFF
>15|TRBV7-2
CANSLARGVGQPQHF
>14|TRBV19
CASMAPLAKNIQYF
>17|TRBV15
CATSRGRTPGTGTEAFF
>17|TRBV6-5
CASSSAEQGLWYNEQFF
>14|TRBV29-1
CSVEGPNLGNTIYF
>12|TRBV10-3
CAISEVTGELFF
>15|TRBV20-1
CSAPVGDYRQETQYF
>13|TRBV30
CAWSHGWDQPQHF
>16|TRBV6-2/TRBV6-3
CASSSSPGTRYNEQFF
>15|TRBV7-8
CASSREWDGQETQYF
>16|TRBV5-1
CASSLDLGGLAYEQYF
>17|TRBV7-9
CASSLERGAGGEDGYTF
>12|TRBV19
CASWGGSQPQHF